This is a list of T cell receptor beta chains from one sample in a study of cytomegalovirus exposure and HLA in healthy donors. Assay used: immunoSEQ multiplex PCR; TCRdb lists only in-frame clones, some missing. This table has around 300,000 clones, 65% to 90% appearing once. Specimen: PBMCs. These receptor sequences come from a woman aged 18-30 years in good health and CMV-seronegative. CDR3s include the opening cysteine and the closing phenylalanine or tryptophan. D genes are given only for firm matches. The listing skips clone size in some rows; elsewhere it reads once, few, many or a size class.

TRBJ2-3	-	TRBV29-1	-	CSVGQADTQYF	TGCAGCGTTGGACAGGCAGATACGCAGTATTTT
TRBJ2-2	TRBD1	TRBV5-1	-	CASSWTGADTGELFF	TGCGCCAGCAGCTGGACAGGGGCGGACACCGGGGAGCTGTTTTTT
TRBJ1-1	-	TRBV27	-	CASSPNWVGTNTEAFF	TGTGCCAGCAGTCCGAATTGGGTAGGGACTAACACTGAAGCTTTCTTT
TRBJ2-7	TRBD2	TRBV15	-	CATSGSSTSGTSEQYF	TGTGCCACCAGCGGATCTTCGACTAGCGGGACGTCCGAGCAGTACTTC
TRBJ1-5	-	TRBV19	-	CASNRPGVAQPQHF	TGTGCCAGTAACCGTCCGGGGGTTGCGCAGCCCCAGCATTTT
TRBJ2-1	TRBD2	TRBV6-5	-	CASSGTSSPWNEQFF	TGTGCCAGCAGTGGGACTAGCTCCCCTTGGAATGAGCAGTTCTTC
TRBJ1-1	-	TRBV2	once	CASSLGGRPLNTEAFF	TGTGCCAGCAGCTTGGGGGGTCGACCGCTGAACACTGAAGCTTTCTTT
TRBJ1-5	TRBD1	TRBV11-1	-	CASSRQGGQPQHF	TGTGCCAGCAGCCGACAGGGTGGTCAGCCCCAGCATTTT
TRBJ1-2	TRBD1	TRBV4-3	once	CASSQDPLLKQGYYGYTF	TGCGCCAGCAGCCAAGATCCGTTACTTAAACAGGGGTACTATGGCTACACCTTC
TRBJ2-1	TRBD2	TRBV19	once	CASGSQAGAYNEQFF	TGTGCCAGTGGTTCCCAGGCGGGGGCCTACAATGAGCAGTTCTTC
TRBJ1-4	-	TRBV18	once	CASSPPSGANEKLFF	TGTGCCAGCTCACCCCCCTCTGGGGCAAATGAAAAACTGTTTTTT
TRBJ2-2	-	TRBV30	-	CAWTGLNTGELFF	TGTGCCTGGACAGGACTGAACACCGGGGAGCTGTTTTTT
TRBJ1-2	TRBD1	TRBV6-4	-	CASRAGGEDGYTF	TGTGCCAGCCGGGCAGGGGGTGAGGATGGCTACACCTTC
TRBJ1-1	-	TRBV25-1	-	CASSLFTGNTEAFF	TGTGCCAGCAGTTTATTTACAGGGAACACTGAAGCTTTCTTT
TRBJ1-2	-	TRBV18	-	CASSPPGSTDGYTF	TGTGCCAGCTCACCACCGGGGAGCACGGATGGCTACACCTTC
TRBJ2-7	TRBD2	TRBV29-1	-	CSVELPGRESYEQYF	TGCAGCGTTGAGTTACCGGGGAGGGAGTCCTACGAGCAGTACTTC
TRBJ2-2	TRBD2	TRBV27	-	CASSRRTSGSYTGELFF	TGTGCCAGCAGCCGACGGACTAGCGGGAGTTATACCGGGGAGCTGTTTTTT
TRBJ1-5	-	TRBV30	few	CAWSSDWSGQPQHF	TGTGCCTGGAGCTCCGACTGGAGTGGTCAGCCCCAGCATTTT
TRBJ1-1	-	TRBV6-5	-	CASSPTGLNTEAFF	TGTGCCAGCAGCCCAACAGGGCTGAACACTGAAGCTTTCTTT
TRBJ2-6	-	TRBV27	-	CASSLNRANVLTF	TGTGCCAGCAGTTTGAACAGGGCCAACGTCCTGACTTTC
TRBJ1-2	-	TRBV4-1	-	CASSHERGSYGYTF	TGCGCCAGCAGCCATGAACGGGGAAGCTATGGCTACACCTTC
TRBJ1-2	-	TRBV5-6	-	CASRSYTGNYGYTF	TGTGCCAGCAGATCATATACAGGAAACTATGGCTACACCTTC
TRBJ2-1	-	TRBV7-2	-	CASSVGQYNEQFF	TGTGCCAGCAGCGTCGGACAGTACAATGAGCAGTTCTTC
TRBJ1-1	-	TRBV13	-	CASSLGAGSATEAFF	TGTGCCAGCAGCTTAGGGGCAGGTTCGGCCACTGAAGCTTTCTTT
TRBJ1-3	TRBD1	TRBV7-8	-	CASSRRQGVKGNTIYF	TGTGCCAGCAGCCGACGACAGGGGGTAAAGGGAAACACCATATATTTT
TRBJ2-6	TRBD2	TRBV7-3	-	CASSSGGAGANVLTF	TGTGCCAGCAGCAGCGGGGGAGCCGGGGCCAACGTCCTGACTTTC
TRBJ2-5	TRBD2	TRBV6-5	-	CASSTLTSAETQYF	TGTGCCAGCAGTACTTTGACTAGCGCGGAGACCCAGTACTTC
TRBJ1-1	TRBD1	TRBV2	-	CASSEVRTGGRNTEAFF	TGTGCCAGCAGTGAGGTCCGGACAGGGGGCAGGAACACTGAAGCTTTCTTT
TRBJ1-2	TRBD1	TRBV6-1	once	CASSERDSIFIYGYTF	TGTGCCAGCAGTGAACGGGACAGCATTTTTATCTATGGCTACACCTTC
TRBJ1-4	-	TRBV18	-	CASSPPSSYSLFF	TGTGCCAGCTCACCTCCATCGAGCTATTCACTGTTTTTT
TRBJ2-4	-	TRBV7-3	once	CASSLDGGFGKNIQYF	TGTGCCAGCAGCCTAGATGGGGGCTTCGGCAAAAACATTCAGTACTTC
TRBJ1-3	-	TRBV30	once	CAWTVSGNTIYF	TGTGCCTGGACGGTATCTGGAAACACCATATATTTT
TRBJ2-5	-	TRBV11-2	once	CASSFLTGPLGETQYF	TGTGCCAGCAGCTTTCTGACAGGTCCCTTGGGAGAGACCCAGTACTTC
TRBJ2-1	-	TRBV5-1	-	CASSLDPSDNEQFF	TGCGCCAGCAGCTTGGATCCTAGCGACAATGAGCAGTTCTTC
TRBJ2-7	TRBD2	TRBV6-1	-	CASSEFRLAGDEQYF	TGTGCCAGCAGTGAATTTCGACTAGCGGGAGACGAGCAGTACTTC
TRBJ2-2	-	TRBV30	-	CAWSPAGFLGTGELFF	TGTGCCTGGAGTCCGGCAGGATTTCTGGGCACCGGGGAGCTGTTTTTT
TRBJ1-1	-	TRBV5-4	-	CASSLGVNTEAFF	TGTGCCAGCAGCTTAGGGGTGAACACTGAAGCTTTCTTT
TRBJ2-1	TRBD2	TRBV4-1	-	CASSQDRETSPPHEQFF	TGCGCCAGCAGCCAAGATAGAGAGACTAGCCCACCGCATGAGCAGTTCTTC
TRBJ1-4	-	TRBV6-5	-	CASSYRAAVGGEKLFF	TGTGCCAGCAGTTACAGAGCGGCCGTTGGAGGTGAAAAACTGTTTTTT
TRBJ1-4	TRBD1	TRBV30	-	CAWATGTNEKLFF	TGTGCCTGGGCGACAGGGACTAATGAAAAACTGTTTTTT
TRBJ2-3	TRBD1	TRBV10-3	-	CAIRKDRGGTDTQYF	TGTGCCATCAGGAAGGACAGGGGCGGCACAGATACGCAGTATTTT
TRBJ2-7	-	TRBV4-2	once	CASSREGYEQYF	TGTGCCAGCTCCCGAGAGGGCTACGAGCAGTACTTC
TRBJ2-5	-	TRBV28	-	CASSLYGPRRVETQYF	TGTGCCAGCAGTTTATATGGGCCCCGCAGGGTGGAGACCCAGTACTTC
TRBJ2-1	-	TRBV10-3	-	CAISLSSADYNEQFF	TGTGCCATCAGTTTGTCTAGCGCCGACTACAATGAGCAGTTCTTC
TRBJ1-4	-	TRBV27	-	CASSLDGKLFF	TGTGCCAGCAGTTTAGACGGGAAACTGTTTTTT
TRBJ2-7	-	TRBV10-3	-	CAISELTGDYYEQYF	TGTGCCATCAGTGAACTGACAGGGGACTACTACGAGCAGTACTTC
TRBJ1-2	TRBD1	TRBV29-1	-	CSVDGRDRGHQGGYGYTF	TGCAGCGTTGACGGTCGGGACAGGGGACACCAGGGGGGCTATGGCTACACCTTC
TRBJ2-2	-	TRBV5-1	few	CASIEDTNTGELFF	TGCGCCAGCATCGAAGACACTAACACCGGGGAGCTGTTTTTT
TRBJ2-5	TRBD2	TRBV10-3	-	CAISAHTGTSQETQYF	TGTGCCATCAGTGCCCATACCGGGACTAGTCAAGAGACCCAGTACTTC
TRBJ1-2	-	TRBV27	few	CASSLMRGNYGYTF	TGTGCCAGCAGTCTTATGAGGGGGAACTATGGCTACACCTTC
TRBJ2-7	TRBD2	TRBV11-2	-	CASSPAGDEQYF	TGTGCCAGCAGCCCCGCGGGGGACGAGCAGTACTTC
TRBJ2-1	-	TRBV7-2	-	CASSRSVEQFF	TGTGCCAGCAGCCGCTCGGTTGAGCAGTTCTTC
TRBJ1-5	TRBD1	TRBV7-9	-	CASSSGQTDNQPQHF	TGTGCCAGCAGCTCGGGACAGACGGACAATCAGCCCCAGCATTTT
TRBJ1-1	-	TRBV29-1	-	CSVSRDTEAFF	TGCAGCGTCTCGCGGGACACTGAAGCTTTCTTT
TRBJ2-7	-	TRBV7-9	-	CASSLARYEQYF	TGTGCCAGCAGCTTAGCGCGGTACGAGCAGTACTTC